This TCR beta chain was captured by sequencing in a study of graft-versus-host responses after intestinal transplantation. Turning to the study itself: All of the recipients had induction that used anti-thymocyte globulin, then tacrolimus and steroids for around 3 years.

Responders (about 200,000, CFSE-labeled) were co-plated with about 200,000 irradiated, violet-dye-labeled stimulators. CFSE-low proliferating responders, CD3+CD4+ and CD3+CD8+, were sorted post-reaction. The assay was immunoSEQ multiplex PCR, and TCRdb's table has in-frame clones only and misses some. This sample has 5,500 to 8,000 clones; roughly a quarter occur once, and the top ten carry about 4.2%. Germline V CDR1 and CDR2: KGHSH, LQKENI. Trimming stripped 6 bases from V and 0 bases from J, with 6 bases between. The CDR3 loop spans 13 amino acids. Findings of the study overall: Present in recipient marrow, GvH clones included some that appeared first in ileum or blood.

The V and J genes are TRBV18 and TRBJ2-1, with D hard to call. The specimen was alloreactive CD4+ T cells from a mixed lymphocyte reaction culture, collected before intestinal transplant. Documented subset: CFSE-low proliferating T cells sorted from roughly six-day pre-transplant mixed lymphocyte reaction (GvH or HvG direction). The clonotype comes from a human patient who received an intestinal transplant. Here the CDR3 reads CASSLFSYNEQFF. CDR3 bases: TGTGCCAGCTCCCTATTCTCCTACAATGAGCAGTTCTTC.